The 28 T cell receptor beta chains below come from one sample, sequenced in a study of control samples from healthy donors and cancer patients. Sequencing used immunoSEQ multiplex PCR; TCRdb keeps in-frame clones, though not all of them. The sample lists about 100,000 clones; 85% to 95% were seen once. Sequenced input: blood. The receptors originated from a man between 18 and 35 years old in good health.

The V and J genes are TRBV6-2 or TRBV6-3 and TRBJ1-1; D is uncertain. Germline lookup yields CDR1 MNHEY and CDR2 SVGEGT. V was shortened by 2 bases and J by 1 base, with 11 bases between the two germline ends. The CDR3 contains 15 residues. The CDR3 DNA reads TGTGCCAGCAGTTACATTGGGAACCAGAACACTGAAGCTTTCTTT. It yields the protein CASSYIGNQNTEAFF.

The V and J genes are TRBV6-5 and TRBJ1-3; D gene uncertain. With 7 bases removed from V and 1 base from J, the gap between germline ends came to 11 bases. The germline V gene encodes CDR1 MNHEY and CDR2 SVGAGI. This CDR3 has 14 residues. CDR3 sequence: CASTKAGSGNTIYF. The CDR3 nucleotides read TGTGCCAGCACAAAAGCGGGGTCTGGAAACACCATATATTTT.

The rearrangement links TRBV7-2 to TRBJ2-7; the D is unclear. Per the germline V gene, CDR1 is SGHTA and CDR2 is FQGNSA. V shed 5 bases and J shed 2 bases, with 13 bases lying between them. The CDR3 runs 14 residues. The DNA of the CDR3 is TGTGCCAGCAGCCCCCCCAAGATACCCTACGAGCAGTACTTC. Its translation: CASSPPKIPYEQYF.

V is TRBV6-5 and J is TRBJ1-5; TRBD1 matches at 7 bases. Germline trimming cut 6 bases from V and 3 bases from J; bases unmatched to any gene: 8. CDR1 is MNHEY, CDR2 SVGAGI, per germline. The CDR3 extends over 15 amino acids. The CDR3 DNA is TGTGCCAGCAGCCCGGGACAGACTAACAATCAGCCCCAGCATTTT. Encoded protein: CASSPGQTNNQPQHF.

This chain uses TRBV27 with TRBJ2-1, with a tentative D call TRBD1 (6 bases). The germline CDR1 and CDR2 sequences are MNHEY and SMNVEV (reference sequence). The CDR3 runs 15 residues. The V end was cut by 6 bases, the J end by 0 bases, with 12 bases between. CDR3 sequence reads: CASSPEGGSYNEQFF. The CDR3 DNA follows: TGTGCCAGCAGCCCAGAAGGGGGCTCCTACAATGAGCAGTTCTTC.

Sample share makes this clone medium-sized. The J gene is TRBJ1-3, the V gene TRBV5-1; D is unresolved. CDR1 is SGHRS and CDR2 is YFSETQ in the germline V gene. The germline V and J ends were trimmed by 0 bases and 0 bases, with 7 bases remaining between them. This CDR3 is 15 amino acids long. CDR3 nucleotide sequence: TGCGCCAGCAGCTTGGAGGCCACCTCTGGAAACACCATATATTTT. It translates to CASSLEATSGNTIYF. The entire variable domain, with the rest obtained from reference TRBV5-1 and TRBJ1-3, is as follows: KAGVTQTPRYLIKTRGQQVTLSCSPISGHRSVSWYQQTPGQGLQFLFEYFSETQRNKGNFPGRFSGRQFSNSRSEMNVSTLELGDSALYLCASSLEATSGNTIYFGEGSWLTVV.

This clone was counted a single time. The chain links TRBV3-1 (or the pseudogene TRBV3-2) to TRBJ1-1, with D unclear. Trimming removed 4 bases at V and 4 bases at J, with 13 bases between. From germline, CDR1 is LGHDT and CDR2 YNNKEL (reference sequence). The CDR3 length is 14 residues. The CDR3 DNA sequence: TGTGCCAGCAGCCCAGGCGTGGGCGGCACTGAAGCTTTCTTT. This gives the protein CASSPGVGGTEAFF.

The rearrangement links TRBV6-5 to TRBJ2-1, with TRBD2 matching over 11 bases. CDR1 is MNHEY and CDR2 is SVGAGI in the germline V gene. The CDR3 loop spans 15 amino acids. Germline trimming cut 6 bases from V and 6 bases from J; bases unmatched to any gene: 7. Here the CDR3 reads CASSVTSGSGNEQFF. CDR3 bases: TGTGCCAGCAGCGTTACTAGCGGGAGTGGCAATGAGCAGTTCTTC.

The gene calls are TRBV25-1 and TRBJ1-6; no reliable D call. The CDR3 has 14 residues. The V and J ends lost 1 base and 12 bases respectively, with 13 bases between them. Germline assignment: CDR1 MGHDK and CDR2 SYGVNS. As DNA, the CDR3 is TGTGCCAGCAGTGAATTGGGAGAATTCATACCCCTCCACTTT. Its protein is CASSELGEFIPLHF.

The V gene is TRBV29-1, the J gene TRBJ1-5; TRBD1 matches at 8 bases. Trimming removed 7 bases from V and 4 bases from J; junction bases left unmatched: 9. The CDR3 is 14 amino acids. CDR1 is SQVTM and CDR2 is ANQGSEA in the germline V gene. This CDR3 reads CSAKPQGENQPQHF. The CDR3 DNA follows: TGCAGCGCGAAACCACAGGGGGAGAATCAGCCCCAGCATTTT.

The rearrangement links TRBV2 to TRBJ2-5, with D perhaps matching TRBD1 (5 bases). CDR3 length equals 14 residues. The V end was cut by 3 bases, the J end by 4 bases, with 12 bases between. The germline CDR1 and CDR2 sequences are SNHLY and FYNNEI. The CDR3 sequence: CASSDPQDLETQYF. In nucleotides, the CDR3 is TGTGCCAGCAGTGATCCACAGGATTTAGAGACCCAGTACTTC.

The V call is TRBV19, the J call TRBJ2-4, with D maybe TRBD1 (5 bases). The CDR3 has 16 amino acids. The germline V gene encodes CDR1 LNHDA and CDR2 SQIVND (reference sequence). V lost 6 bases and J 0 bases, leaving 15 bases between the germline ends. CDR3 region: CASSRQRELAKNIQYF. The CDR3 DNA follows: TGTGCCAGTAGCCGACAGCGAGAACTAGCCAAAAACATTCAGTACTTC.

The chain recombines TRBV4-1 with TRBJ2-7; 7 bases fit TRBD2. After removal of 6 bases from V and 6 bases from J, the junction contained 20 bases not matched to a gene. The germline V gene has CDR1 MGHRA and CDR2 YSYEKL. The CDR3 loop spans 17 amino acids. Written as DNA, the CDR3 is TGCGCCAGCAGTCAGAGCCTACTAGCGTCCCAGGTCCGCGAGCAGTACTTC. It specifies CASSQSLLASQVREQYF.

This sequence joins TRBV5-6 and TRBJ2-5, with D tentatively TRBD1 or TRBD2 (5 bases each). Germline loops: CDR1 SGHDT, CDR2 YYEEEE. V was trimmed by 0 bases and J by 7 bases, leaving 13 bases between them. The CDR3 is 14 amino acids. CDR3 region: CASSLDGATRTQYF. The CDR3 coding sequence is TGTGCCAGCAGCTTGGACGGGGCGACGCGGACCCAGTACTTC.

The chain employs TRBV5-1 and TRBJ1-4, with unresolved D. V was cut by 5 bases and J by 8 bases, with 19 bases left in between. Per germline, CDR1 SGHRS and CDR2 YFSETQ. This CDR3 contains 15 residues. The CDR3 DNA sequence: TGCGCCAGCAGAAGCTCTGACCGGTATGACGAAAAACTGTTTTTT. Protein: CASRSSDRYDEKLFF.

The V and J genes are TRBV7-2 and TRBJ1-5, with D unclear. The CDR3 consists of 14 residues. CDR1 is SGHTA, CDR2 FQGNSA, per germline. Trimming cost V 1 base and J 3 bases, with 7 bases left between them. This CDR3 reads CASSLGLPNQPQHF. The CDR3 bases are TGTGCCAGCAGCTTAGGGCTACCCAATCAGCCCCAGCATTTT. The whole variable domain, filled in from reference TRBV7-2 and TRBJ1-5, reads GAGVSQSPSNKVTEKGKDVELRCDPISGHTALYWYRQSLGQGLEFLIYFQGNSAPDKSGLPSDRFSAERTGGSVSTLTIQRTQQEDSAVYLCASSLGLPNQPQHFGDGTRLSIL.

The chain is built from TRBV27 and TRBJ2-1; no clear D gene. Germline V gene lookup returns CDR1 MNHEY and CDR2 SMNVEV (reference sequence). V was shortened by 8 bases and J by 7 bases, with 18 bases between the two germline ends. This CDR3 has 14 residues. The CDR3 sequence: CASWKGWVSNEQFF. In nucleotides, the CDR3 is TGTGCCAGCTGGAAGGGCTGGGTCTCGAATGAGCAGTTCTTC.

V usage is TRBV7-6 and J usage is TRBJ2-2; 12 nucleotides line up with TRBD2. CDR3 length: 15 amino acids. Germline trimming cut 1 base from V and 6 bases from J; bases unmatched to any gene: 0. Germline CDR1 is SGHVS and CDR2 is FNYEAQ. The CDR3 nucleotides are TGTGCCAGCAGCTTAGGACTAGCGGGAGCCGGGGAGCTGTTTTTT. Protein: CASSLGLAGAGELFF.

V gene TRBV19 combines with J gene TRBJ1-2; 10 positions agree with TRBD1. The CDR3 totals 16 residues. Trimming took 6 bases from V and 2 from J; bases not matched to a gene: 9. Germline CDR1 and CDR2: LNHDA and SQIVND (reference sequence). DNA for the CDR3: TGTGCCAGTAGGCTCGGGACAGGGGTAAGAAACTATGGCTACACCTTC. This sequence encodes CASRLGTGVRNYGYTF.

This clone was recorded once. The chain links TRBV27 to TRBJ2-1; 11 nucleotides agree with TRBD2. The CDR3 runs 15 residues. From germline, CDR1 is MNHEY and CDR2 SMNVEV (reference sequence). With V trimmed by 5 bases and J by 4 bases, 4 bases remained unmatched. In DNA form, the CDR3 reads TGTGCCAGCAGTCTGGGACTAGCGGATTACAATGAGCAGTTCTTC. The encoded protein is CASSLGLADYNEQFF.

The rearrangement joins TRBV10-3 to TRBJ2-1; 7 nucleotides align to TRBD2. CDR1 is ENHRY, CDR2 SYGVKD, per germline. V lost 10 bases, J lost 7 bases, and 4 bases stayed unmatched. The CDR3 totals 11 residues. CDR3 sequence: CATEAGNEQFF. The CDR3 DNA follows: TGTGCCACCGAAGCGGGGAATGAGCAGTTCTTC.

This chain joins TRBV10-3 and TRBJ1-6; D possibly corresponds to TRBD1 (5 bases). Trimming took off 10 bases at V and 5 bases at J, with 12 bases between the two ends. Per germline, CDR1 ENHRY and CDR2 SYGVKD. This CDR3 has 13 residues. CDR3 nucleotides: TGTGCCAGCACGGGGCAGGATAATTCACCCCTCCACTTT. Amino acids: CASTGQDNSPLHF.

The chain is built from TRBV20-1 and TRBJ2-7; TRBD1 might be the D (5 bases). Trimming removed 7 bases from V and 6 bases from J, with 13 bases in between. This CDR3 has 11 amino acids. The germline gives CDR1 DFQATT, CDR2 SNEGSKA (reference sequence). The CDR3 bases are TGCAGTGTTCATAGACAGCCCGAGCAGTACTTC. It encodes CSVHRQPEQYF.

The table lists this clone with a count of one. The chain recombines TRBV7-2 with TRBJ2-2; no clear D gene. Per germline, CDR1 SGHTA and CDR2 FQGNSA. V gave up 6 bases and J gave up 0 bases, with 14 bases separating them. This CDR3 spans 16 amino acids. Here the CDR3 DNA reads TGTGCCAGCAGTTCGGAAAGGGAAACGAACACCGGGGAGCTGTTTTTT. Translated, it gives CASSSERETNTGELFF.

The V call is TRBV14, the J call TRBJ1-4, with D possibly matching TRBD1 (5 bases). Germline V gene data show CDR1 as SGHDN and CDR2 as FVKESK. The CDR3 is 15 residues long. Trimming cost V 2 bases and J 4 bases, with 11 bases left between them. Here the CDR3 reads CASSQQGLFNEKLFF. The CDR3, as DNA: TGTGCCAGCAGCCAACAGGGCCTCTTTAATGAAAAACTGTTTTTT.

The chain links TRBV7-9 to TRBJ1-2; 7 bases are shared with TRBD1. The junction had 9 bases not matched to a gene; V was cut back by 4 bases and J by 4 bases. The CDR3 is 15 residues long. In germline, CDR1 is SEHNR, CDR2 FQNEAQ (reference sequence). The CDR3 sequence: CASSSDRAGSYGYTF. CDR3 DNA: TGTGCCAGCAGCTCAGACAGGGCGGGCAGCTATGGCTACACCTTC.

CDR3 nucleotides: TGCGCCAGCAGCTGGAAAATAGGGACGGATGAAAAACTGTTTTTT. It translates to CASSWKIGTDEKLFF. The genes are TRBV5-1 and TRBJ1-4; a possible D gene is TRBD1 (5 bases). The CDR3 is 15 residues long. The V end was cut by 3 bases, the J end by 6 bases, with 15 bases between. Germline CDR1 SGHRS, CDR2 YFSETQ.

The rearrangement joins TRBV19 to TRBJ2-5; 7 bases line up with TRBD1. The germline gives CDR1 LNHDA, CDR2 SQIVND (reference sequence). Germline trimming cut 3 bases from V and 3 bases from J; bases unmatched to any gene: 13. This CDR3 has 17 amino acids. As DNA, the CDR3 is TGTGCCAGTAGTATTATTCAAAGGGGCAGGGGGAAAGAGACCCAGTACTTC. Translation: CASSIIQRGRGKETQYF.